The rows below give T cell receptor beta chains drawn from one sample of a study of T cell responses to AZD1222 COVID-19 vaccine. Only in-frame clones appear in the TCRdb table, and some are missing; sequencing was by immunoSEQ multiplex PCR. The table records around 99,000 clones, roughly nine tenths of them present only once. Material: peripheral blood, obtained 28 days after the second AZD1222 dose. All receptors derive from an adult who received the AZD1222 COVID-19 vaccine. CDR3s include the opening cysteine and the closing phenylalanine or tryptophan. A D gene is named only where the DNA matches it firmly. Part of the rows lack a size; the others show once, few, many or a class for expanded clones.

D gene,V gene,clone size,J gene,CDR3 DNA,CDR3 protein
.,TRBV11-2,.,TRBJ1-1,TGTGCCAGCAGTTACCAGGGTGGCACTGAAGCTTTCTTT,CASSYQGGTEAFF
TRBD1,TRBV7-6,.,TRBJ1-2,TGTGCCAGCAGCTTAGGGTTTTCTGCCTGGACAGGGAGGAACTATGGCTACACCTTC,CASSLGFSAWTGRNYGYTF
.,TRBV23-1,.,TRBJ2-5,TGCGCCAGCAGTCAATCTGGGGAGCGTCAAAGGGAGACCCAGTACTTC,CASSQSGERQRETQYF
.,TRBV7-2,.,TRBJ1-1,TGTGCCAGCAGCTTAGAAGAGGGGACCGTGAACACTGAAGCTTTCTTT,CASSLEEGTVNTEAFF
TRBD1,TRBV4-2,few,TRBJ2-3,TGTGCCAGCAGCCAAGATCCCCCTGGACAGGGCACAGATACGCAGTATTTT,CASSQDPPGQGTDTQYF
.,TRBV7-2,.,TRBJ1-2,TGTGCCAGCAGCTTAGCGCGAGGCAATAACTATGGCTACACCTTC,CASSLARGNNYGYTF
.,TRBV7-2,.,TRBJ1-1,TGTGCCAGCAGCTCCGGACGGAACACTGAAGCTTTCTTT,CASSSGRNTEAFF
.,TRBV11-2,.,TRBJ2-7,TGTGCCAGCAGCTTAGATCCCCAGCCCGAGGACGAGCAGTACTTC,CASSLDPQPEDEQYF
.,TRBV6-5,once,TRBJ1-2,TGTGCCAGCAGTTTTGCGGGTACAGGCAAGGGCTACACCTTC,CASSFAGTGKGYTF
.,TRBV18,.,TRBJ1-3,TGTGCCAGCTCACCCCAATTCTCGAGACGGAACTCTGGAAACACCATATATTTT,CASSPQFSRRNSGNTIYF
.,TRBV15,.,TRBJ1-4,TGTGCCACCAGCAGAGATAACGGTGGACATAAGGAAAAACTGTTTTTT,CATSRDNGGHKEKLFF
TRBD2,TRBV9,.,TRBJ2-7,TGTGCCAGCAGCCCAGTAGGTAGTAGCGGGAGGGAGCAGTACTTC,CASSPVGSSGREQYF
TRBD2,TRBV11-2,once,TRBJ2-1,TGTGCCAGCAGCAGAATTGACCCACTCTGGACTAGCGGCTACAATGAGCAGTTCTTC,CASSRIDPLWTSGYNEQFF
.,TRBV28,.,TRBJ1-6,TGTGCCAGCAGGGCCACGGATAATTCACCCCTCCACTTT,CASRATDNSPLHF
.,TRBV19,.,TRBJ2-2,TGTGCCAGTAGTATAGATGGGTACACCGGGGAGCTGTTTTTT,CASSIDGYTGELFF
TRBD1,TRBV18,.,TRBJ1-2,TGTGCCAGCTCACAACCCGGACAGGGCGACTATGGCTACACCTTC,CASSQPGQGDYGYTF
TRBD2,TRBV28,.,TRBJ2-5,TGTGCCAGCAGTTTAAGCCTCCGGACTAGCGGGAGGGCCGGAGAGACCCAGTACTTC,CASSLSLRTSGRAGETQYF
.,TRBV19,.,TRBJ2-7,TGTGCCAGTAGTCCCCGGGACTCTCCCTACGAGCAGTACTTC,CASSPRDSPYEQYF
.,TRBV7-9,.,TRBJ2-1,TGTGCCAGCAGCCCCCTAGGGCGACAAGCCTACAATGAGCAGTTCTTC,CASSPLGRQAYNEQFF
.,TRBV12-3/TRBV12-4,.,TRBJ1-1,TGTGCCAGCAGTTTATATACTGAAGCTTTCTTT,CASSLYTEAFF
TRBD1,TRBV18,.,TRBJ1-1,TGTGCCAGCTCACCGGGACAGGGGGCGATCGCTGAAGCTTTCTTT,CASSPGQGAIAEAFF
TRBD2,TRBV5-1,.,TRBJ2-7,TGCGCCAGCAGCAAGGAAGCGGGAGCTAGGTACGAGCAGTACTTC,CASSKEAGARYEQYF
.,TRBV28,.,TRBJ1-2,TGTGCCAGCAGTTTGGGGGGCTATGGCTACACCTTC,CASSLGGYGYTF
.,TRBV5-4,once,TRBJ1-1,TGTGCCAGCAGCTGGGGGGGACAGAACACTGAAGCTTTCTTT,CASSWGGQNTEAFF
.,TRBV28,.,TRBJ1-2,TGTGCCAGCAGTTTGACCTTACTTGGGGGACATGGCTACACCTTC,CASSLTLLGGHGYTF
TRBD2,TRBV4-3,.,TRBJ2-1,TGCGCCAGCAGCGCCCGACTAGCGGGAGAGCATAATGAGCAGTTCTTC,CASSARLAGEHNEQFF
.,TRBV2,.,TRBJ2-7,TGTGCCAGCAGTGCAAGGGGGACCTACGAGCAGTACTTC,CASSARGTYEQYF
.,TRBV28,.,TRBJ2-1,TGTGCCAGCAGTTTAGGTCCGGGGAGCTCCTACAATGAGCAGTTCTTC,CASSLGPGSSYNEQFF
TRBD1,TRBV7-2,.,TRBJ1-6,TGTGCCAGCAGCTTAGATGGAGGGGGCTATTCACCCCTCCACTTT,CASSLDGGGYSPLHF
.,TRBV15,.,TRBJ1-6,TGTGCCACCAGCAGAGATGTCCGTTCACCCCTCCACTTT,CATSRDVRSPLHF
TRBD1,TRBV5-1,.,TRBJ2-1,TGCGCCAGCAGCTTGGAGGGACAGGGGACGTACAATGAGCAGTTCTTC,CASSLEGQGTYNEQFF
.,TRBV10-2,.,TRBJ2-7,TGCGCCAGCAGTGAGTTTGCCCAGCGGGAGCAGTACTTC,CASSEFAQREQYF
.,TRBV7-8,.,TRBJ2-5,TGTGCCAGCAGCTTAAGCGAACTCCAAGAGACCCAGTACTTC,CASSLSELQETQYF
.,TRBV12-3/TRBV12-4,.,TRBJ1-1,TGTGCCAGCAGTTTTGCCAGGGGCACTGAAGCTTTCTTT,CASSFARGTEAFF
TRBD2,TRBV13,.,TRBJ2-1,TGTGCCAGCAGCTTAGAAGGATGGACTAGCGGGAGATCGGCCTACAATGAGCAGTTCTTC,CASSLEGWTSGRSAYNEQFF
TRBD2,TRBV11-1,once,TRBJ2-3,TGTGCCAGCAGCCCCGGCCGGGGGGGCGATACGCAGTATTTT,CASSPGRGGDTQYF
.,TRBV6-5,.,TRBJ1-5,TGTGCCAGCACCGGAGTTTTGGGCAATCAGCCCCAGCATTTT,CASTGVLGNQPQHF
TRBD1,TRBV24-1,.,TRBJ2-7,TGTGCCACCAGTGAAGACCCGACAGGGAACAAGTCCTACGAGCAGTACTTC,CATSEDPTGNKSYEQYF
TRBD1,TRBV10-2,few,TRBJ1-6,TGCGCCAGCAGTGGGGGACAGCCGTTCAATTCACCCCTCCACTTT,CASSGGQPFNSPLHF
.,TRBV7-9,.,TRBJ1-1,TGTGCCAGTAAAATCTGGGGAAGAATGAACACTGAAGCTTTCTTT,CASKIWGRMNTEAFF
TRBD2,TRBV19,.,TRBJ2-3,TGTGCCAGTAGCCGGACTAGCGGGAGATCAGATACGCAGTATTTT,CASSRTSGRSDTQYF
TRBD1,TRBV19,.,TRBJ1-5,TGTGCCAGTAGCCGGACAGGAGGGGATCAGCCCCAGCATTTT,CASSRTGGDQPQHF
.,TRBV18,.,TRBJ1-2,TGTGCCAGCTCACCACCAGGCGAGTACGGCTATGGCTACACCTTC,CASSPPGEYGYGYTF
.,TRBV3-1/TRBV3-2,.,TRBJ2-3,TGTGCCAGCAGCCAAATGGCCAGGGGAACAGATACGCAGTATTTT,CASSQMARGTDTQYF
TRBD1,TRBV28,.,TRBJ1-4,TGTGCCAGCAGTCCGGGACAGCTTAATGAAAAACTGTTTTTT,CASSPGQLNEKLFF
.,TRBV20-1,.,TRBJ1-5,TGCAGTGCTAGTAAGGGGCTCGATCAGCCCCAGCATTTT,CSASKGLDQPQHF
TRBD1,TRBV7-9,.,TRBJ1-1,TGTGCCAGCAGTCCAACAGACAGGGCGACGGGAGCTTTCTTT,CASSPTDRATGAFF
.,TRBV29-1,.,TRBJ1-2,TGCAGCGTTGAAGAATTTACGGCTGGCTACACCTTC,CSVEEFTAGYTF
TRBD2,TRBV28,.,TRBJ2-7,TGTGCCAGCAGTTTAGCGGCGGGAGGGGCCTACGAGCAGTACTTC,CASSLAAGGAYEQYF
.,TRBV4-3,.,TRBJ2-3,TGCGCCAGCAGCCCGCAATTTCGGGAGTCTAGCACAGATACGCAGTATTTT,CASSPQFRESSTDTQYF
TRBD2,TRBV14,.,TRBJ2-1,TGTGCCAGCAGCCAACTAGCGGTCCTCTACAATGAGCAGTTCTTC,CASSQLAVLYNEQFF
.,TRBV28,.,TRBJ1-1,TGTGCCAGCATCGACACTTTCACTGAAGCTTTCTTT,CASIDTFTEAFF
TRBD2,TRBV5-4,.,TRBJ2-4,TGTGCCAGCAGCCCATCTAGCGGGAGGGCTGACATTCAGTACTTC,CASSPSSGRADIQYF
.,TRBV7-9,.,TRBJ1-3,TGTGCCAGCAGCCGGAAAGGGACAATTGGAAACACCATATATTTT,CASSRKGTIGNTIYF
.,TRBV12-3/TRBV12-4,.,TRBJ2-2,TGTGCCAGCAGTTTAGCCACCGGGGAGCTGTTTTTT,CASSLATGELFF
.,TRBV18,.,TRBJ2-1,TGTGCCAGCTCACCCACTAGCCCTTCCTACAATGAGCAGTTCTTC,CASSPTSPSYNEQFF
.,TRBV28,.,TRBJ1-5,TGTGCCAGCAGCACGACGGGCAATCAGCCCCAGCATTTT,CASSTTGNQPQHF
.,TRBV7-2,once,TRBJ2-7,TGTGCCAGCGGCCTATTGGCGTGGGGGTCAGACTACGAGCAGTACTTC,CASGLLAWGSDYEQYF